This T cell receptor (beta chain) appears in the sequencing data of a study of regulatory T cells in long-lasting Graves disease. Time point here: persistent/refractory GD, antithyroid drugs over 5 years with positive TRAb. After RNA was extracted from PBMCs, the TCR library was made from it. This clonotype was observed many times. Antigen: not known. Study-wide findings and caveats: Sample size, which was small, may have reduced accuracy. Compared with new cases, persistent Graves' patients showed reduced TCR diversity.

CDR3 regions were amplified by Arm-PCR using iRepertoire HTBI primers to build TCR beta libraries. In the authors' workflow: Across the samples, identification revealed some 59 TRBV and over 12 TRBJ segments. TCRdb ran MiXCR on the multiplex PCR reads and lists one entry per CDR3 protein. TCRdb's processing, not the authors', yielded these V and J calls. The sample has roughly 400,000 distinct CDR3 sequences; around 20% are singletons. CDR3 length: 14 amino acids. V lost 5 bases and J lost 3, with 10 bases in between. The sequencing used peripheral blood mononuclear cells (PBMCs), collected when the disease was refractory, from a patient treated with antithyroid drugs. The TCR sequence derives from a female donor with Graves disease. The gene calls are TRBV12-3 or TRBV12-4 and TRBJ2-2; no firm D call. The CDR3 here is CASSPLTYTGELFF. For the CDR3, the DNA is TGTGCCAGCAGTCCCCTGACGTACACCGGGGAGCTGTTTTTT.